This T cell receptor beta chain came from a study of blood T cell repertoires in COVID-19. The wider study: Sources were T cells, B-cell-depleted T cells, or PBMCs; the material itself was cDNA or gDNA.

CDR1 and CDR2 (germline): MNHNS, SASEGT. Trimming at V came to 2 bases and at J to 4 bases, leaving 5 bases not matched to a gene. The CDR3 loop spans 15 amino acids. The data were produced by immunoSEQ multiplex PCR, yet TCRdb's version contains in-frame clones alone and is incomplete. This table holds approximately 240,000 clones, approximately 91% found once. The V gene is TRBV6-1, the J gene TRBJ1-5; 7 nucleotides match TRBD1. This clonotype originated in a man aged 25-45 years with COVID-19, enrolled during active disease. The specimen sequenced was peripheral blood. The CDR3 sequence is CASSEQGVQNQPQHF. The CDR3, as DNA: TGTGCCAGCAGTGAACAGGGGGTTCAAAATCAGCCCCAGCATTTT.